The entry below gives a single T cell receptor (beta chain) sequence along with its context. Other DNA sequences in the same sample also yield this CDR3. This sample was taken from a study of shared T cell receptors in the human thymus. Only in-frame clones appear in the TCRdb table, and some are missing; sequencing was by immunoSEQ multiplex PCR. The data hold under 850,000 clones, with 88% observed a single time. Germline values: CDR1 SGHVS, CDR2 FNYEAQ. Trimming pared 6 bases from V and 7 bases from J, leaving 13 bases between. This CDR3 region has 13 residues. The sample was also linked to a second study, of human thymus T cells. This second report adds: Donors were healthy Finnish babies undergoing corrective operations for congenital heart defects.

Sequencing was carried out using thymocytes. This clonotype was obtained from a boy under two years old with a congenital heart defect. J is TRBJ1-5 and V is TRBV7-6; a possible D gene is TRBD1 (6 bases). The CDR3 here is CASSLGGGQPQHF. The CDR3, as DNA: TGTGCCAGCAGTCTAGGGGGAGGGCAGCCCCAGCATTTT. Filled out from reference TRBV7-6 and TRBJ1-5, the complete variable domain reads GAGVSQSPRYKVTKRGQDVALRCDPISGHVSLYWYRQALGQGPEFLTYFNYEAQQDKSGLPNDRFSAERPEGSISTLTIQRTEQRDSAMYRCASSLGGGQPQHFGDGTRLSIL.